Sequencing of this T cell receptor beta chain was carried out in a study of Siglec-9 on CD8 T cells in melanoma. Study findings and constraints: In melanoma tumors, a Siglec-9-marked effector memory CD8+ subset reportedly appeared to accumulate.

Trimming pared 4 bases from V and 6 bases from J, leaving 20 bases between. Germline V gives CDR1 SGHDN, CDR2 FVKESK. The length of the CDR3 is 16 residues. Sequencing used immunoSEQ multiplex PCR; TCRdb keeps in-frame clones, though not all of them. The sample has 30,000 to 45,000 clones, approximately 84% seen once. About this clone itself: The antigen is unknown.

The chain has TRBV14 and TRBJ2-3, with a possible D match to TRBD2 (6 bases). The clonotype comes from a human donor in good health. Sequences were obtained from Siglec-9- CD8+ T cells sorted from blood. Here the CDR3 DNA reads TGTGCCAGCAGCCCCTTTTCGGAGGGAGGAGGTGATACGCAGTATTTT. Its translation is CASSPFSEGGGDTQYF.